The rows below give T cell receptor beta chains drawn from one sample of a study of Ad26.COV2.S vaccination and SARS-CoV-2 variants. Here immunoSEQ multiplex PCR was the method, and the copy in TCRdb shows in-frame clones only, minus some. The profile shows 400,000 to 450,000 clones, 75% to 95% of them singletons. Sequencing was performed on peripheral blood, taken in a trial of Ad26.COV2.S vaccine versus placebo. All receptors come from a person aged 18-60 years who received the Ad26.COV2.S COVID-19 vaccine or a placebo. The CDR3 runs from the conserved cysteine through the conserved F or W.

v_call cdr3_aa
TRBV10-3 CAISESASGGNEQFF
TRBV6-2/TRBV6-3 CASSYEGVSYEQYF
TRBV11-1 CASSPRQGLCDTEAFF
TRBV2 CASSELGQGVNEQFF
TRBV29-1 CSVLLFQGKLFF
TRBV7-2 CASSPSGTSYEQYF
TRBV24-1 CATSDPLAGGRNEQFF
TRBV6-5 CASSYSLLATDTQYF
TRBV29-1 CSVAGLAGKETQYF
TRBV7-8 CASSLQEANVLTF
TRBV7-2 CASSTQENQPQHF
TRBV21-1 CASSKPGGQGFNQPQHF
TRBV9 CASSLGSPDTQYF
TRBV5-4 CASSLRASGRNQETQYF
TRBV7-2 CASSSLETNEQFF
TRBV6-2/TRBV6-3 CASSPRQGPNQETQYF
TRBV6-5 CASSYGTASLPQHF
TRBV19 CASSISDSLPRGTQYF
TRBV7-2 CASSLSGRRDEQYF
TRBV10-3 CAISEELDNLNTGELFF
TRBV3-1/TRBV3-2 CASSQGKTDSTDTQYF
TRBV30 CAWSGAGTPYGYTF
TRBV4-1 CASSQDGIYNEQFF
TRBV6-5 CASIAGRVTEAFF
TRBV7-6 CASSLQGNSKAFF
TRBV4-3 CASSQGGQGSNEKLFF
TRBV19 CASSNYGPGGNQPQHF
TRBV2 CASSERAGSFGATSTDTQYF
TRBV30 CAWRGGGQSYEQYF
TRBV19 CASTKSGSSYNEQFF
TRBV7-3 CASSLWGQGESSYNEQFF
TRBV12-3/TRBV12-4 CASSWAGDFAFF
TRBV4-3 CASSQYNTGLATEQYF
TRBV4-1 CASSQALAGALKDTQYF
TRBV5-1 CASSLESSATGELFF
TRBV4-1 CASSQVLDDYEQYF
TRBV9 CASSVNRGTGRAGEDTQYF
TRBV9 CASSSGRGSSGELFF
TRBV7-9 CASSLVTGYEQYF
TRBV11-2 CASSPLAGGSDTQYF